Each of the 13 T cell receptor beta chains below was sequenced from the same sample in a study of vaccination effects on CD4 cells after COVID-19. These TCRs' antigens remain unknown. Following culture for ten to eleven days, CD4+ T cells were isolated. The infection with SARS-CoV-2 (confirmed by PCR) occurred in this person between March and December 2020. Each person got two doses of an mRNA SARS-CoV-2 vaccine, BNT162b2 or mRNA-1273. Here immunoSEQ multiplex PCR was the method, and the copy in TCRdb shows in-frame clones only, minus some. Of roughly 30,000 clones listed, roughly four fifths are singletons. The sample was CD4+ T cells from PBMCs cultured without peptide, taken after COVID-19 vaccination. The source is a human donor who had a prior SARS-CoV-2 infection.

V usage is TRBV5-1 and J usage is TRBJ2-1; TRBD2 agrees at 13 bases. J gave up 3 bases and V 4 bases, and 7 bases lay outside the gene matches. Germline V CDR1 and CDR2: SGHRS, YFSETQ. CDR3 size: 17 residues. The chain's CDR3 is CASSPGLAGLNYNEQFF. CDR3 DNA: TGCGCCAGCAGCCCGGGACTAGCGGGGCTAAACTACAATGAGCAGTTCTTC.

This clone is a singleton in its sample. The chain combines TRBV5-1 with TRBJ1-5, with 7 positions matching TRBD1. CDR3 length equals 14 residues. After removal of 3 bases from V and 3 bases from J, the junction contained 3 bases not matched to a gene. In germline, CDR1 is SGHRS, CDR2 YFSETQ. CDR3 coding DNA: TGCGCCAGCAGCTCAGGACAGGTCAATCAGCCCCAGCATTTT. It encodes CASSSGQVNQPQHF. The entire variable domain, with the rest obtained from reference TRBV5-1 and TRBJ1-5, is as follows: KAGVTQTPRYLIKTRGQQVTLSCSPISGHRSVSWYQQTPGQGLQFLFEYFSETQRNKGNFPGRFSGRQFSNSRSEMNVSTLELGDSALYLCASSSGQVNQPQHFGDGTRLSIL.

The chain carries TRBV7-2 and TRBJ2-1; 11 nucleotides match TRBD2. The V segment lost 3 bases and the J segment 9 bases; nucleotides outside the gene matches: 4. Germline V gene data show CDR1 as SGHTA and CDR2 as FQGNSA. CDR3 size: 14 residues. CDR3 sequence reads: CASSFSGGAPEQFF. CDR3 bases: TGTGCCAGCAGCTTTAGCGGGGGGGCACCTGAGCAGTTCTTC.

The J gene is TRBJ1-5, the V gene TRBV30, with 7 bases lining up with TRBD1. Germline V CDR1 and CDR2: GTSNPN, SVGIG (reference sequence). J gave up 7 bases and V 1 base, and 10 bases lay outside the gene matches. The CDR3 totals 15 residues. The CDR3 spells CAWSARQGVWQPQHF. The CDR3 nucleotides read TGTGCCTGGAGTGCGCGGCAGGGGGTTTGGCAGCCCCAGCATTTT.

The rearrangement uses TRBV19 and TRBJ1-4; no firm D call. The V and J ends lost 3 bases and 5 bases respectively, with 13 bases between them. There are 15 residues in the CDR3. The germline gives CDR1 LNHDA, CDR2 SQIVND (reference sequence). The CDR3 spells CASSIHRRANEKLFF. The CDR3 DNA follows: TGTGCCAGTAGTATCCACAGAAGGGCAAATGAAAAACTGTTTTTT.

The chain couples TRBV3-1 (or the pseudogene TRBV3-2) to TRBJ1-5, with D possibly matching TRBD1 (5 bases). Between the trimmed V and J ends, which lost 4 bases and 2 bases, there was a span of 12 bases. The CDR3 is made up of 15 amino acids. CDR1 is LGHDT and CDR2 is YNNKEL in the germline V gene (reference sequence). The CDR3 loop is CASSLQGPGNQPQHF. The CDR3 DNA reads as TGTGCCAGCAGCCTCCAGGGTCCGGGCAATCAGCCCCAGCATTTT.

This rearrangement joins TRBV5-1 to TRBJ2-5; 9 bases match TRBD2. This CDR3 is 16 amino acids long. Unmatched junction bases numbered 12, after V lost 4 bases and J lost 5 bases. Per germline, CDR1 SGHRS and CDR2 YFSETQ. This CDR3 reads CASSPGGHSGSETQYF. The CDR3 nucleotides read TGCGCCAGCAGCCCGGGGGGCCATAGCGGGAGTGAGACCCAGTACTTC.

This clone was seen once. The chain is built from TRBV9 and TRBJ2-1; a weak D match, TRBD1 (6 bases). V was cut by 0 bases and J by 5 bases, with 15 bases left in between. CDR1 and CDR2 (germline): SGDLS, YYNGEE. This CDR3 spans 16 amino acids. CDR3 nucleotide sequence: TGTGCCAGCAGCGTAGCCCCGGGACATATCGACAATGAGCAGTTCTTC. Translation: CASSVAPGHIDNEQFF.

This clone was seen only a few times. The chain employs TRBV7-9 and TRBJ2-7; 7 bases map to TRBD2. The V gene's germline CDR1 is SEHNR and CDR2 FQNEAQ (reference sequence). The CDR3 consists of 13 residues. The V segment lost 10 bases and the J segment 3 bases; nucleotides outside the gene matches: 9. Here the CDR3 reads CAISGGTLYEQYF. As DNA, the CDR3 is TGTGCCATCTCGGGAGGTACCCTCTACGAGCAGTACTTC.

This clone showed up just once. The V gene is TRBV7-2, the J gene TRBJ2-5, with TRBD2 identical over 10 bases. CDR3 length equals 16 residues. Trimming at V came to 1 base and at J to 5 bases, leaving 7 bases not matched to a gene. Germline loops: CDR1 SGHTA, CDR2 FQGNSA. The CDR3 DNA follows: TGTGCCAGCAGCTTAGTGGCTAGCGGGGGTTACGAGACCCAGTACTTC. Amino acids: CASSLVASGGYETQYF.

The chain carries TRBV18 and TRBJ1-3, with 9 bases matching TRBD1. The germline CDR1 and CDR2 sequences are KGHSH and LQKENI. After removal of 6 bases from V and 4 bases from J, the junction contained 10 bases not matched to a gene. The CDR3 has 16 amino acids. Written as DNA, the CDR3 is TGTGCCAGCTCCCCCACCGGGACAGGGACCGGAAACACCATATATTTT. Translation gives CASSPTGTGTGNTIYF.

The gene calls are TRBV30 and TRBJ2-1; D possibly matches TRBD1 or TRBD2 (5 bases each). CDR3 length equals 15 residues. CDR1 is GTSNPN and CDR2 is SVGIG in the germline V gene (reference sequence). Trimming removed 1 base at V and 2 bases at J, with 12 bases between. CDR3 in DNA: TGTGCCTGGAGTGATCAGGGAGCCCCCTACAATGAGCAGTTCTTC. This codes for CAWSDQGAPYNEQFF.

The gene calls are TRBV7-3 and TRBJ1-1, with D hard to call. The V end lost 0 bases, the J end lost 10 bases, and 12 bases lay between the germline ends. The CDR3 is 13 amino acids. CDR1 SGHTA and CDR2 FQGTGA come from the germline V gene. The CDR3 reads CASSLTPETGAFF. The CDR3 DNA follows: TGTGCCAGCAGCTTAACCCCCGAGACGGGAGCTTTCTTT. Based on the CDR3 plus reference TRBV7-3 and TRBJ1-1, the full variable domain is GAGVSQTPSNKVTEKGKYVELRCDPISGHTALYWYRQSLGQGPEFLIYFQGTGAADDSGLPNDRFFAVRPEGSVSTLKIQRTERGDSAVYLCASSLTPETGAFFGQGTRLTVV.